A selection of T cell receptor beta chains follows, all from one sample in a study of PD-1 blockade in classical Hodgkin lymphoma. Method: immunoSEQ multiplex PCR; TCRdb's copy keeps in-frame clones and lacks some. This sample has 25,000 to 35,000 clones, with approximately 82% found just once. Sequencing was performed on peripheral blood mononuclear cells (PBMCs), taken before the second cycle of nivolumab. All receptors come from a human donor with classical Hodgkin lymphoma. The CDR3 runs from the conserved cysteine through the conserved F or W. D genes are given only for firm matches. Only part of the rows carry a size: once, few, many, or a class if the clone is expanded.

D | size | J | V | CDR3 | DNA
TRBD1 | NA | TRBJ1-3 | TRBV5-1 | CASSEGTGGGNTIYF | TGCGCCAGCAGCGAGGGGACAGGGGGCGGAAACACCATATATTTT
NA | NA | TRBJ1-1 | TRBV1 | CTSSQGPGQNTEAFF | TGCACCAGCAGCCAAGGACCGGGACAGAACACTGAAGCTTTCTTT
TRBD2 | few | TRBJ2-2 | TRBV6-5 | CASRLAGGVGELFF | TGTGCCAGCAGACTAGCGGGGGGAGTCGGGGAGCTGTTTTTT
TRBD1 | NA | TRBJ1-5 | TRBV30 | CAWSVPGGGNQPQHF | TGTGCCTGGAGTGTACCAGGGGGGGGTAATCAGCCCCAGCATTTT
NA | NA | TRBJ1-1 | TRBV16 | CASSEGGAGEAFF | TGTGCCAGCAGCGAAGGGGGGGCTGGTGAAGCTTTCTTT
NA | NA | TRBJ2-1 | TRBV18 | CASSPVTGQKLEQFF | TGTGCCAGCTCACCTGTAACAGGACAGAAGTTGGAGCAGTTCTTC
NA | NA | TRBJ1-1 | TRBV5-4 | CASSLDLTRNTEAFF | TGTGCCAGCAGCTTGGATCTGACTCGGAACACTGAAGCTTTCTTT
NA | NA | TRBJ2-1 | TRBV7-9 | CASSLGQTYNEQFF | TGTGCCAGCAGCCTAGGACAAACCTACAATGAGCAGTTCTTC
NA | NA | TRBJ1-5 | TRBV2 | CASSRDDSNQPQHF | TGTGCCAGCAGTCGGGACGATAGCAATCAGCCCCAGCATTTT
NA | few | TRBJ1-5 | TRBV19 | CASSIWVGDQPQHF | TGTGCCAGTAGTATCTGGGTGGGGGATCAGCCCCAGCATTTT
TRBD1 | NA | TRBJ1-2 | TRBV7-2 | CASSLVVGQGYGYTF | TGTGCCAGCAGCTTAGTAGTGGGACAGGGCTATGGCTACACCTTC
TRBD1 | NA | TRBJ2-7 | TRBV6-6 | CASSRQGTRGEQYF | TGTGCCAGCAGTCGACAGGGCACGAGGGGCGAGCAGTACTTC
TRBD1 | NA | TRBJ2-1 | TRBV7-7 | CASSSDRGHYNEQFF | TGTGCTAGCAGCTCGGACAGGGGGCACTACAATGAGCAGTTCTTC
TRBD1 | NA | TRBJ2-1 | TRBV7-2 | CASTLPGTGRNEQFF | TGTGCCAGCACCCTCCCCGGGACAGGGCGCAATGAGCAGTTCTTC
NA | NA | TRBJ1-1 | TRBV7-2 | CASSASVLYTEAFF | TGTGCCAGCAGCGCCTCTGTTTTGTACACTGAAGCTTTCTTT
TRBD1 | NA | TRBJ2-3 | TRBV6-1 | CAGQGTSTDTQYF | TGTGCCGGACAGGGTACTAGCACAGATACGCAGTATTTT
NA | NA | TRBJ1-1 | TRBV21-1 | CASPGQGTEAFF | TGTGCCAGCCCGGGACAGGGGACTGAAGCTTTCTTT
NA | once | TRBJ2-1 | TRBV19 | CASSTWGKGNEQFF | TGTGCCAGTAGTACCTGGGGAAAAGGGAATGAGCAGTTCTTC
NA | NA | TRBJ1-2 | TRBV7-9 | CASSQGAGPRSYDYTF | TGTGCCAGCAGCCAAGGCGCGGGGCCGAGGAGCTATGACTACACCTTC
NA | NA | TRBJ1-1 | TRBV11-3 | CASTWGTNTEAFF | TGTGCCAGCACCTGGGGAACGAACACTGAAGCTTTCTTT
NA | NA | TRBJ2-6 | TRBV5-4 | CASSLAYSGANVLTF | TGTGCCAGCAGCTTAGCCTACTCTGGGGCCAACGTCCTGACTTTC
NA | NA | TRBJ2-7 | TRBV7-9 | CASRPIRGKDYEQYF | TGTGCCAGCAGACCGATCAGGGGCAAAGACTACGAGCAGTACTTC
NA | NA | TRBJ1-2 | TRBV4-2 | CASSGIDGYTF | TGTGCCAGCAGCGGTATAGATGGCTACACCTTC